This T cell receptor (beta chain) was captured by sequencing in a study of tumor-infiltrating lymphocytes in glioblastoma multiforme. CDR1 and CDR2 from the germline V gene are SGHAT and FQNNGV. V was clipped by 2 bases and J by 5 bases, with 5 bases between them. The CDR3 loop spans 12 amino acids. TCR beta libraries were built from RNA through three nested multiplex PCR rounds using modified ARM-PCR. TCRdb reprocessed the multiplex PCR reads with MiXCR, giving one entry per CDR3 protein. The sample shows about 13,000 distinct CDR3 sequences, approximately 70% of them seen only once. The TCR originated in a male donor with glioblastoma. The gene calls are TRBV11-2 and TRBJ2-3; D unclear. Material: brain tumor tissue. Written as DNA, the CDR3 is TGTGCCAGCAGCTTAATCGGAGATACGCAGTATTTT. Residues: CASSLIGDTQYF.